These 12 T cell receptor beta chains originate from one sample sequenced in a study of blood T cells in healthy people across ages. Then a second PCR, running roughly 7 to 11 cycles, was carried out with a sample-barcoded 5' primer and a J-beta primer mix. TCRdb redid the calling of the 5' RACE reads with MiXCR, one entry per CDR3 protein. The sample has 1,100,000 or so distinct CDR3 sequences, under 45% seen once; the top ten hold approximately 17%. Sequencing was carried out using blood. These receptors were collected from a woman aged 55-69 years in good health.

The rearrangement joins TRBV6-5 to TRBJ2-2, with D unclear. Germline V CDR1 and CDR2: MNHEY, SVGAGI. This CDR3 is 12 amino acids long. Trimming took 8 bases from V and 7 from J, leaving 11 bases between them. The chain's CDR3 is CASGLRGGELFF. The CDR3 region has the DNA TGTGCCAGCGGCTTACGCGGCGGGGAGCTGTTTTTT.

As regards this clonotype: This may be a read error: a much more frequent sequence differs by one nucleotide. The chain links TRBV9 to TRBJ2-4; a weak D match, TRBD1 (5 bases). CDR1 and CDR2 from the germline V gene are SGDLS and YYNGEE. The CDR3 loop spans 13 amino acids. The CDR3 here is CASSVGGDNSQYF. The DNA for the CDR3 is TGTGCCAGCAGCGTAGGGGGCGACAACAGTCAGTACTTC.

This chain joins TRBV2 and TRBJ1-2; 7 bases align to TRBD1. The CDR3 length is 13 residues. V lost 7 bases to trimming and J lost 3 bases; unmatched junction nucleotides: 5. Germline V gene lookup returns CDR1 SNHLY and CDR2 FYNNEI. DNA for the CDR3: TGTGCCAGCAATCGACAGGGACACTATGGCTACACCTTC. The encoded protein is CASNRQGHYGYTF.

V is TRBV18 and J is TRBJ2-2, with TRBD2 identical over 9 bases. The CDR3 extends over 15 amino acids. V shed 9 bases, J shed 2 bases, and the junction held 7 bases outside the gene matches. CDR1 is KGHSH and CDR2 is LQKENI in the germline V gene. In DNA form, the CDR3 reads TGTGCCAGTCAAAAAGCGGGAGGAAACACCGGGGAGCTGTTTTTT. It specifies CASQKAGGNTGELFF. Filled out from reference TRBV18 and TRBJ2-2, the complete variable domain reads NAGVMQNPRHLVRRRGQEARLRCSPMKGHSHVYWYRQLPEEGLKFMVYLQKENIIDESGMPKERFSAEFPKEGPSILRIQQVVRGDSAAYFCASQKAGGNTGELFFGEGSRLTVL.

This clonotype was recorded once. The rearrangement uses TRBV12-3 or TRBV12-4 and TRBJ2-1, with D unclear. The CDR3 totals 14 residues. Trimming stripped 3 bases from V and 3 bases from J, with 9 bases between. CDR3 amino acids: CASSFRQNYNEQFF. The CDR3 coding sequence is TGTGCCAGCAGTTTTAGGCAGAACTACAATGAGCAGTTCTTC.

This sequence joins TRBV5-1 and TRBJ1-6; D unresolved. The CDR3 runs to 14 residues. Germline V gives CDR1 SGHRS, CDR2 YFSETQ. The V end was cut by 0 bases, the J end by 7 bases, with 8 bases between. CDR3 sequence (DNA): TGCGCCAGCAGCTTGGTAGTCAGCAATTCACCCCTCCACTTT. Protein product: CASSLVVSNSPLHF.

This clonotype has a handful of counts. The chain joins TRBV3-1 to TRBJ2-7; 8 positions match TRBD2. Trimming took 0 bases from V and 6 from J; bases not matched to a gene: 7. Per the germline V gene, CDR1 is LGHDT and CDR2 is YNNKEL (reference sequence). There are 15 residues in the CDR3. The CDR3 region has the DNA TGTGCCAGCAGCCAAGATTGGGCGGGAGGCCTCGAGCAGTACTTC. Protein sequence: CASSQDWAGGLEQYF.

This clonotype was counted a few times. The J gene is TRBJ2-3, the V gene TRBV10-3, with no clear D. Looked up from germline, CDR1 is ENHRY and CDR2 is SYGVKD. This CDR3 has 15 amino acids. V was shortened by 6 bases and J by 2 bases, with 15 bases between the two germline ends. The CDR3 DNA reads as TGTGCCATCAGAACGGACGAAGCCTCCACAGATACGCAGTATTTT. This encodes CAIRTDEASTDTQYF.

V gene TRBV6-4 combines with J gene TRBJ2-5; the match to TRBD2 covers 11 bases. The J segment lost 11 bases and the V segment lost 3 bases, leaving 14 bases of the junction unmatched. The CDR3 extends over 16 amino acids. Germline values: CDR1 MRHNA, CDR2 SNTAGT. CDR3 sequence reads: CASSEQPGLADNEQYF. The DNA for the CDR3 is TGTGCCAGCAGTGAGCAACCGGGACTAGCGGACAATGAGCAGTACTTC.

The chain links TRBV9 to TRBJ2-6; weak D call: TRBD2 (5 bases). Germline CDR1 reads SGDLS; CDR2 reads YYNGEE. Trimming took 4 bases from V and 1 from J, leaving 9 bases between them. The CDR3 runs 15 residues. CDR3 sequence (DNA): TGTGCCAGCAGCCCCGGGGATTCTGGGGCCAACGTCCTGACTTTC. Translating it yields CASSPGDSGANVLTF.

The rearrangement links TRBV9 to TRBJ2-2; the D gene is possibly TRBD1 (6 bases). With 4 bases removed from V and 5 bases from J, the gap between germline ends came to 15 bases. This CDR3 region has 15 residues. The germline V gene has CDR1 SGDLS and CDR2 YYNGEE. The DNA of the CDR3 is TGTGCCAGCAGCCTCCCACAGGGACCTACCGGGGAGCTGTTTTTT. Protein: CASSLPQGPTGELFF.

This clonotype was seen a handful of times. This rearrangement joins TRBV27 to TRBJ2-1; 8 bases are shared with TRBD2. V was clipped by 8 bases and J by 2 bases; unmatched bases: 8. CDR3 length: 15 amino acids. Germline assignment: CDR1 MNHEY and CDR2 SMNVEV (reference sequence). The CDR3: CASSSGSPTYNEQFF. CDR3 bases: TGTGCCAGCTCAAGCGGGAGCCCCACCTACAATGAGCAGTTCTTC.